This T cell receptor (beta chain) was found in a study of blood T cell repertoires in COVID-19 (dated by TCRdb to the early 2020s). The study in broad terms: Samples from collaborators originated in the United States, Italy and Spain and spanned both the acute and convalescent phases of COVID-19. The material from the prospective study consisted of cDNA or gDNA derived from T cells, B-cell-depleted T cells, or PBMCs. Deeply sampled blood TCRbeta repertoires from subjects exposed to, actively infected with, or recovered from COVID-19 were included in the dataset. A freely available public database, intended as a resource for researchers studying the immune response to SARS-CoV-2, is where the repertoires were released. The samples were drawn from two sources: the first 160 participants of the ongoing ImmuneRACE study, and 1,000 to 1,500 subjects contributed by 6 global collaborators. Nearly every sample came with metadata listing a de-identified subject ID, COVID-19 status, age in years and sex. Where available, HLA class I and class II types were taken from metadata supplied by the sample provider and were not determined by assay-based typing. The paper's findings and limits, for the study overall: The quantity of clinical and demographic metadata differed by source and by participant and was supplied without curation.

In the prospective study, participants were roughly 18 to 100 years old, resided in approximately 22 geographic areas of the United States, and were enrolled through a virtual design. To assign participants to cohorts, the prospective study relied on clinical history that participants themselves reported in a screening survey and a study questionnaire. In the prospective study, mobile phlebotomists collected whole blood, serum and a nasopharyngeal or oropharyngeal swab from each participant. Over a 2-month period, participants in the prospective study had the option of providing additional blood draws and questionnaires. Before DNA extraction, blood samples from the prospective study were shipped at room temperature or frozen. CDR1 MNHEY and CDR2 SMNVEV were looked up in the germline V gene (reference sequence). From the cysteine through the phenylalanine, the CDR3 covers 13 amino acids. Only CDR3 DNA remains: 39 bases, in frame from the first base. Trimming leaves V shorter by 8 bases and J shorter by 1 base, with the junction holding 5 bases beyond the gene matches.

Comments on this clone: The antigen this receptor binds is unknown. Per-base quality was not reported, and no clone a single base away is much larger than it.

The immunoSEQ Assay, a bias-controlled multiplex PCR, was used to amplify TCRbeta CDR3 regions from genomic DNA. The paper's data handling went like this. The number of nucleated cells in each sample was estimated from the amplification of reference gene primers within the assay. Sequence reads were collapsed and filtered to measure the absolute abundance of every unique TCRbeta CDR3 rearrangement. For each sample, productive Simpson clonality was calculated as the square root of Simpson's diversity index over productive rearrangements. What TCRdb holds here is the immuneACCESS table cut down to in-frame rearrangements. Part of the clones is not present; checked against another copy, under half of the missing clones reflect an unresolved V gene, and the others are unexplained. V and J calls and clone size are as listed in that table; D and trimming were resolved from the DNA. Recorded for this sample are roughly 200,000 clones; roughly 88% of them occurred a single time. The top ten clones comprise less than 4.5% of the sample.

The chain is encoded by TRBV27 joined to TRBJ2-7, with 7 bases matching TRBD1. This receptor was identified in a woman aged 40 to 49 with acute COVID-19. The sequencing input was PBMCs or T cells enriched from blood (not recorded which). The nucleotide sequence reads TGTGCCAGCGGTATGGGACAGTCCTACGAGCAGTACTTC. It translates to CASGMGQSYEQYF.